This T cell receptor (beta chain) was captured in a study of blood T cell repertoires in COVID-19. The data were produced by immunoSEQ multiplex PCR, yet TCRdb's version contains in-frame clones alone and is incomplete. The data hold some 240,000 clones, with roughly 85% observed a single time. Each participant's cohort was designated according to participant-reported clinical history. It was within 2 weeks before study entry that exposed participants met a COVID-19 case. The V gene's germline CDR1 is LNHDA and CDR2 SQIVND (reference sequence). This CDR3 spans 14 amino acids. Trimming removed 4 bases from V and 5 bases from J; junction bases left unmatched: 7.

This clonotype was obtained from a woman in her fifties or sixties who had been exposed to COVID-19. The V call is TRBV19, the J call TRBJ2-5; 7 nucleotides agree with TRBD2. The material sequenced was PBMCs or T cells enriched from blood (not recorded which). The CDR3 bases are TGTGCCAGTAGTAGGTTAGCGGGCGGGGAGACCCAGTACTTC. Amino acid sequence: CASSRLAGGETQYF.